This section outlines one T cell receptor (beta chain) sequence together with its context. The sample is drawn from a study of CD8+ T cells in alopecia areata. At the level of the study: Treated patients were dosed with oral tofacitinib, taking 5 to 10 mg twice daily. A 6-month off-drug phase came after tofacitinib, which had lasted 6 to 18 months.

RNA extraction was followed by reverse transcription into cDNA, which acted as the sequencing template. Clones were read by immunoSEQ multiplex PCR, and TCRdb kept only the in-frame ones, dropping some. The table has about 180,000 clones, about 63% seen once; the top ten hold 1.7%. The CDR3 is made up of 13 amino acids. Germline-derived CDR1 and CDR2 are GTSNPN and SVGIG (reference sequence). The germline V and J ends were trimmed by 2 bases and 1 base, with 8 bases remaining between them. The clonotype was recovered from a human donor with alopecia areata. The sequencing here drew on CD4+ T cells sorted from blood, taken at week 0. V and J are TRBV30 and TRBJ1-2; D is unclear. CDR3 nucleotides: TGTGCCTGGAGTCCCGGCAGTAACTATGGCTACACCTTC. Translating gives CAWSPGSNYGYTF.